The clone carrying this T cell receptor beta chain was seen just once. The antigen is undetermined. The PCR was carried out with 60 Vbeta primers and 13 Jbeta primers. Study processing details: It was a later analysis that counted approximately 81 million unique TCR beta chains, of which some 12 million were shared. Sequencing used immunoSEQ multiplex PCR; TCRdb keeps in-frame clones, though not all of them. The DNA was the basis for D and trimming; V, J and clone size are from that table. The sample shows 120,000 to 150,000 clones, 78% of them seen only once. The germline CDR1 and CDR2 sequences are SGHRS and YFSETQ. This CDR3 is 15 amino acids long. V trimming: 0 bases; J trimming: 6 bases; junction bases outside the gene matches: 7. This sample stems from a study of cytomegalovirus exposure and HLA in healthy donors. Findings and limits, study-wide: Several of the most significant clusters were apparently associated with common viral pathogens in a later analysis. In a later analysis, V- and J-gene trimming of beta chains associated with a DCLRE1C missense variant, replicated independently.

This TCR was recovered from a woman aged 40 to 49 in good health and CMV-seropositive. Input material: PBMCs. This rearrangement joins TRBV5-1 to TRBJ2-7; the match to TRBD2 covers 9 bases. This CDR3 is CASSLVAGGPAEQYF. CDR3 DNA sequence: TGCGCCAGCAGCTTGGTGGCGGGAGGGCCGGCCGAGCAGTACTTC.